This T cell receptor (beta chain) was observed in a study of T-cell reconstitution after alpha-beta-depleted transplantation in children. At least ten counts were recorded for this clonotype. Per the germline V gene, CDR1 is SQVTM and CDR2 is ANQGSEA. V lost 7 bases to trimming and J lost 4 bases, with 14 bases between them. This CDR3 is 12 amino acids long. Unique molecular identifiers were built into the TCRbeta library. TCRdb called the PCR reads again in MiXCR, with one record for every CDR3 protein. The sample includes 150,000 to 250,000 distinct CDR3 sequences, roughly 6.3% of them seen just once.

This clonotype was obtained from a girl less than two years old with combined immunodeficiency, due to receive a stem cell transplant. The sequenced sample was PBMCs, obtained before TCRalphabeta/CD19-depleted stem cell transplant. The rearrangement joins TRBV29-1 to TRBJ2-7, with D possibly being TRBD1 or TRBD2 (6 bases each). This chain's CDR3 is CSASRGVYEQYF. The DNA of the CDR3 is TGCAGCGCTAGTAGGGGGGTTTACGAGCAGTACTTC.